A selection of T cell receptor beta chains follows, all from one sample in a study of control samples from healthy donors and cancer patients. Sequencing was performed with immunoSEQ multiplex PCR; in TCRdb, only in-frame clones are kept and a portion is missing. The sample includes approximately 86,000 clones, 93% of them seen just once. The material sequenced was blood. These receptors all stem from a woman aged 25 to 39 in good health. Each CDR3 is given with its conserved first and last residue. A D gene is named only where the DNA matches it firmly. Clone size appears in some rows only: once, few, many, or a class for an expanded clone.

>TRBV4-1|TRBJ2-1|-|-
CASSQDAGVSSYNEQFF
TGCGCCAGCAGCCAAGATGCTGGCGTGAGCTCCTACAATGAGCAGTTCTTC
>TRBV24-1|TRBJ2-3|-|-
CATSAPSPSDPTQYF
TGTGCCACCAGTGCCCCGAGTCCGAGCGACCCTACGCAGTATTTT
>TRBV3-1/TRBV3-2|TRBJ1-1|-|-
CASSQEVGDTEAFF
TGTGCCAGCAGCCAAGAGGTTGGGGACACTGAAGCTTTCTTT
>TRBV2|TRBJ2-2|-|-
CASSVGHINTGELFF
TGTGCCAGCAGTGTGGGCCACATAAACACCGGGGAGCTGTTTTTT
>TRBV27|TRBJ1-2|once|-
CASSLSSTGRYGYTF
TGTGCCAGCAGTTTATCAAGCACGGGTCGCTATGGCTACACCTTC
>TRBV6-1|TRBJ2-7|few|TRBD1
CASSEGDSSYEQYF
TGTGCCAGCAGTGAAGGGGACAGCTCCTACGAGCAGTACTTC
>TRBV10-3|TRBJ2-1|-|-
CAAGTLDEQFF
TGTGCCGCTGGGACTTTGGATGAGCAGTTCTTC
>TRBV9|TRBJ1-5|once|-
CASSVDQIQPQHF
TGTGCCAGCAGCGTAGATCAGATCCAGCCCCAGCATTTT
>TRBV2|TRBJ2-3|-|TRBD2
CASSEGLAGTDTQYF
TGTGCCAGCAGTGAGGGACTAGCGGGCACAGATACGCAGTATTTT
>TRBV4-2|TRBJ2-7|-|TRBD2
CASSLGLADPYEQYF
TGTGCCAGCAGCCTGGGACTAGCGGACCCCTACGAGCAGTACTTC
>TRBV7-2|TRBJ2-5|-|TRBD1
CASSLARGLGETQYF
TGTGCCAGCAGCTTAGCAAGGGGGCTGGGGGAGACCCAGTACTTC
>TRBV28|TRBJ1-6|-|-
CASSLGFSGTDSPLHF
TGTGCCAGCAGTTTAGGTTTTTCCGGAACAGACTCACCCCTCCACTTT
>TRBV5-6|TRBJ2-1|-|TRBD2
CASSSYPRGSLGNEQFF
TGTGCCAGCAGCTCCTATCCGCGGGGGAGTTTGGGAAATGAGCAGTTCTTC
>TRBV5-1|TRBJ2-7|-|-
CASSDPGLPEQYF
TGCGCCAGCAGCGATCCGGGCCTTCCCGAGCAGTACTTC
>TRBV11-3|TRBJ2-1|-|-
CASSLVGWEEQFF
TGTGCCAGCAGCTTAGTTGGTTGGGAAGAGCAGTTCTTC
>TRBV2|TRBJ2-6|-|-
CASSEVGSGANVLTF
TGTGCCAGCAGTGAAGTCGGTTCTGGGGCCAACGTCCTGACTTTC
>TRBV13|TRBJ1-2|-|-
CASSLVRGKDGYTF
TGTGCCAGCAGCTTAGTTCGGGGGAAGGATGGCTACACCTTC
>TRBV29-1|TRBJ2-7|-|-
CSVEADSDEQYF
TGCAGCGTTGAGGCAGATTCGGACGAGCAGTACTTC
>TRBV7-2|TRBJ2-3|-|TRBD2
CASSLLTSGRFTDTQYF
TGTGCCAGCAGCTTATTGACTAGCGGGCGATTCACAGATACGCAGTATTTT
>TRBV6-5|TRBJ2-3|once|-
CASRQGPSTDTQYF
TGTGCCAGCAGACAGGGACCTAGCACAGATACGCAGTATTTT
>TRBV24-1|TRBJ2-1|-|TRBD2
CATSDLLGGGQFF
TGTGCCACCAGTGATCTCCTAGGCGGGGGGCAGTTCTTC
>TRBV9|TRBJ2-1|-|TRBD2
CASSALLAGDEQFF
TGTGCCAGCAGCGCCTTGCTAGCGGGAGATGAGCAGTTCTTC
>TRBV5-8|TRBJ2-1|-|TRBD2
CASSLLILAKSSYNEQFF
TGTGCCAGCAGCCTGCTTATACTAGCGAAAAGCTCCTACAATGAGCAGTTCTTC
>TRBV2|TRBJ2-4|few|-
CASGEVTQAKNIQYF
TGTGCCAGCGGGGAGGTAACCCAAGCCAAAAACATTCAGTACTTC
>TRBV3-1/TRBV3-2|TRBJ1-5|-|-
CASSQEGGNQPQHF
TGTGCCAGCAGCCAAGAAGGGGGGAATCAGCCCCAGCATTTT
>TRBV19|TRBJ1-5|-|-
CASSIGPGNEYSNQPQHF
TGTGCCAGTAGTATAGGCCCAGGGAACGAGTATAGCAATCAGCCCCAGCATTTT
>TRBV7-2|TRBJ1-2|-|-
CASSLGVPRNGYTF
TGTGCCAGCAGCTTAGGGGTACCAAGGAATGGCTACACCTTC
>TRBV21-1|TRBJ2-4|-|-
CASSQADKAKNIQYF
TGTGCCAGCAGCCAAGCGGACAAAGCCAAAAACATTCAGTACTTC
>TRBV20-1|TRBJ1-1|-|-
CSASWGVEAFF
TGCAGTGCTAGTTGGGGGGTTGAAGCTTTCTTT